This T cell receptor (beta chain) was recovered during a study of T cell repertoires in cytomegalovirus infection. Study as a whole: Indicated by public TCR beta signatures were CMV infection and matching HLA type.

Study-wide results and caveats: Public TCR beta family frequency separated CMV-and-HLA carriers, including in an independent cohort. There were HLA-C-restricted CMV-specific TCR beta clonotypes dominating the ex vivo response.

TCRdb re-called the reads through MiXCR, storing one row per CDR3 protein. The sample lists about 310,000 distinct CDR3 sequences, roughly a tenth occurring once. This clonotype was detected many times. Its specificity is unknown. After removal of 3 bases from V and 1 base from J, the junction contained 9 bases not matched to a gene. Germline V gene data show CDR1 as MNHNS and CDR2 as SASEGT. The CDR3 is 16 residues long. This clonotype was sampled from a human donor in good health (CMV status not recorded). Some clones in this sample may be carry-over from other donors' samples. The chain joins TRBV6-1 to TRBJ2-7; 7 bases are shared with TRBD1. The source material was PBMCs. The CDR3 region has the DNA TGTGCCAGCAGTGACCTTGGGACAGTCCGATCCTACGAGCAGTACTTC. Its protein product is CASSDLGTVRSYEQYF.